The text below deals with one TCR beta chain. CDR3 length: 14 amino acids. V dropped 6 bases and J dropped 1 base, with 13 bases sitting between them. Looked up from germline, CDR1 is SGHNT and CDR2 is YENEEA. PCR primers comprised 60 Vbeta and 13 Jbeta primers. TCRdb keeps only in-frame clones here, not all; method: immunoSEQ multiplex PCR. The data contain about 170,000 clones, around 80% of them seen just once; the ten biggest clones take up approximately 2.1%. This sample was included in a study of cytomegalovirus exposure and HLA in healthy donors. Overall study context: As an earlier analysis found, 150 million to 200 million T cells yielded 95 million to 130 million unique TCR beta sequences.

The sequence derives from a woman in her forties or fifties in good health and CMV-seronegative. The genes are TRBV11-3 and TRBJ2-7, with TRBD2 as a possible D gene (6 bases). The sequenced material came from PBMCs. The CDR3 DNA reads as TGTGCCAGCAGTAGAAGGAGGGGATCCTACGAGCAGTACTTC. It encodes CASSRRRGSYEQYF.